This T cell receptor beta chain was captured in a study of T-cell reconstitution after alpha-beta-depleted transplantation in children. This clonotype was detected many times. No antigen is known for it. Library preparation (for TCRbeta) was performed with unique molecular identifiers. TCRdb recomputed calls from the PCR reads with MiXCR, one row per CDR3 protein. The sample lists 550,000 to 600,000 distinct CDR3 sequences, under 25% seen once, with around an eighth in the top ten. Study-level results: Alpha-beta T cells about two months after transplant reportedly derived from several hundred expanded graft clones. T-cell numbers and diversity one year post-transplant derived largely from freshly generated T cells. From surviving recipient T cells and thymic progenitors came the high day-60 TCRbeta diversity observed in some patients.

The receptor's source is a boy in the first two years of life who had a stem cell transplant for acute myeloid leukemia, so the T cells may come from the graft donor. The material was PBMCs, mostly from graft donor cells, obtained 360 days after TCRalphabeta/CD19-depleted stem cell transplant.

The CDR3 region has the DNA TGTGCCAGCAGCCAAGGGGAAGTTTATAGCAATCAGCCCCAGCATTTT. This translates into CASSQGEVYSNQPQHF. The chain employs TRBV4-2 and TRBJ1-5; D gene uncertain. V lost 1 base to trimming and J lost 0 bases, with 10 bases between them. The CDR3 consists of 16 residues. The germline V gene encodes CDR1 LGHNA and CDR2 YNFKEQ.